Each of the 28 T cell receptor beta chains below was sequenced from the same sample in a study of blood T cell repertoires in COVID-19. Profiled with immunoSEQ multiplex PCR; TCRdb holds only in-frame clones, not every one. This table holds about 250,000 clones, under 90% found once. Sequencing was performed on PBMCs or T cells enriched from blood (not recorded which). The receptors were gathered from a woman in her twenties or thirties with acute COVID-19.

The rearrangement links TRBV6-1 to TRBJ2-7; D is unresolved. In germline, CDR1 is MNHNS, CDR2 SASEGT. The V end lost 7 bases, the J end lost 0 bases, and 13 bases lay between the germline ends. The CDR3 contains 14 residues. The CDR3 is CASNTQESSYEQYF. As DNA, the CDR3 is TGTGCCAGCAACACCCAAGAAAGCTCCTACGAGCAGTACTTC.

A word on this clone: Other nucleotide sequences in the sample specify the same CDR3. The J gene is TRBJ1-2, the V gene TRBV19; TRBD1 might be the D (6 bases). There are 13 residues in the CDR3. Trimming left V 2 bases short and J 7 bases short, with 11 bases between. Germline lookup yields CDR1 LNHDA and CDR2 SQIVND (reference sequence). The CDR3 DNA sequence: TGTGCCAGTAGTATAAACAGGGAGTCTGGCTACACCTTC. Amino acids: CASSINRESGYTF.

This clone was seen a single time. In nucleotides, the CDR3 is TGTGCCAGCAGCGTAGAACTAGCGGGGCCTCCCTACGAGCAGTACTTC. The encoded protein is CASSVELAGPPYEQYF. J is TRBJ2-7 and V is TRBV9; 10 nucleotides agree with TRBD2. V was clipped by 0 bases and J by 2 bases; unmatched bases: 5. The CDR3 runs 16 residues. Germline CDR1 reads SGDLS; CDR2 reads YYNGEE.

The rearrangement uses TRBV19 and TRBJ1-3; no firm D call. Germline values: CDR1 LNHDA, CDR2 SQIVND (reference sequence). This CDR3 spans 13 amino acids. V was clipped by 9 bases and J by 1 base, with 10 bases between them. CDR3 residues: CASLRGSGNTIYF. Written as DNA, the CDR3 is TGTGCCAGCCTCCGGGGTTCTGGAAACACCATATATTTT.

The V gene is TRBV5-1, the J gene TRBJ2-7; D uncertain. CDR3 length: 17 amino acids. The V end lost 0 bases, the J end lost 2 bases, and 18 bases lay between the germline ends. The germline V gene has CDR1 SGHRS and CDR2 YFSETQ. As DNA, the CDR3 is TGCGCCAGCAGCTTGGAGGCCGGAGATGCTGTCACCTACGAGCAGTACTTC. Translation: CASSLEAGDAVTYEQYF.

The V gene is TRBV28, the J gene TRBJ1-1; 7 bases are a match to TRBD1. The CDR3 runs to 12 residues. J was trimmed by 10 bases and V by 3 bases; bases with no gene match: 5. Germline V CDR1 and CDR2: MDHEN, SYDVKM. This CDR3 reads CASSFRGLLAFF. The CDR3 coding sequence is TGTGCCAGCAGTTTTAGGGGGCTGCTAGCTTTCTTT. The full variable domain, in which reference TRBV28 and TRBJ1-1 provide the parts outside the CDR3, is DVKVTQSSRYLVKRTGEKVFLECVQDMDHENMFWYRQDPGLGLRLIYFSYDVKMKEKGDIPEGYSVSREKKERFSLILESASTNQTSMYLCASSFRGLLAFFGQGTRLTVV.

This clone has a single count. CDR3: CASSRGGQGDYGYTF. In DNA form, the CDR3 reads TGTGCCAGCAGTAGGGGAGGGCAGGGAGACTATGGCTACACCTTC. The chain joins TRBV6-5 to TRBJ1-2; a weak D match, TRBD1 (5 bases). Trimming left V 5 bases short and J 3 bases short, with 16 bases between. This CDR3 region has 15 residues. Looked up from germline, CDR1 is MNHEY and CDR2 is SVGAGI.

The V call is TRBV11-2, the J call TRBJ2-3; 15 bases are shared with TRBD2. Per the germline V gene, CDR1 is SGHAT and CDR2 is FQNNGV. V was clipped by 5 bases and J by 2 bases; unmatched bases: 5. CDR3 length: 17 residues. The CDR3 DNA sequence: TGTGCCAGCAGCACATGGACTAGCGGGGGGGACACAGATACGCAGTATTTT. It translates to CASSTWTSGGDTDTQYF.

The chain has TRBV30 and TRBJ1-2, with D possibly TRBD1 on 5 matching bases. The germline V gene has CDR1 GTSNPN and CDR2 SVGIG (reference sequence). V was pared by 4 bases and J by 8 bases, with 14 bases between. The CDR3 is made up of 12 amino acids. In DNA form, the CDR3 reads TGTGCCTGGAATGAAGCCTCAGGGGGCTACACCTTC. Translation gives CAWNEASGGYTF.

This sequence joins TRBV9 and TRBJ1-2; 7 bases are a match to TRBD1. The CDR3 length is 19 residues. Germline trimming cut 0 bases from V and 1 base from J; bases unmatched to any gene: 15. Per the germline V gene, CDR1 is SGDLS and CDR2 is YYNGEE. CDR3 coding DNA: TGTGCCAGCAGCGTAGGGAAAACGGGGACAGCTAGATATAACTATGGCTACACCTTC. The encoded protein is CASSVGKTGTARYNYGYTF. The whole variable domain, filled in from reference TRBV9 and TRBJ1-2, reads DSGVTQTPKHLITATGQRVTLRCSPRSGDLSVYWYQQSLDQGLQFLIQYYNGEERAKGNILERFSAQQFPDLHSELNLSSLELGDSALYFCASSVGKTGTARYNYGYTFGSGTRLTVV.

CDR3 nucleotides: TGTGCCAGCAGCGCAGGGCCTTATGAGCAGTTCTTC. Its translation: CASSAGPYEQFF. The gene calls are TRBV5-4 and TRBJ2-1; maybe TRBD1 (5 bases). This CDR3 region has 12 residues. V lost 4 bases and J lost 8, with 10 bases in between. Per the germline V gene, CDR1 is SGHNT and CDR2 is YYREEE (reference sequence).

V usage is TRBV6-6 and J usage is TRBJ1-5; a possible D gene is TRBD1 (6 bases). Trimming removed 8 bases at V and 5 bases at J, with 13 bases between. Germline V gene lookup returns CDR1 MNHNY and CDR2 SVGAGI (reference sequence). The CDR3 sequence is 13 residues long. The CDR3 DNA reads TGTGCCAGCGTGGACAGCATCTATCAGCCCCAGCATTTT. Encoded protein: CASVDSIYQPQHF.

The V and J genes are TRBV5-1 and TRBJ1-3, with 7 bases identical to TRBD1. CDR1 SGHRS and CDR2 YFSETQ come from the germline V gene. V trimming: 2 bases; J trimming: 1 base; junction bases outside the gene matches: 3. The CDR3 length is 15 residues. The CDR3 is CASSFDRVSGNTIYF. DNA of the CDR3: TGCGCCAGCAGCTTCGACAGGGTGTCTGGAAACACCATATATTTT.

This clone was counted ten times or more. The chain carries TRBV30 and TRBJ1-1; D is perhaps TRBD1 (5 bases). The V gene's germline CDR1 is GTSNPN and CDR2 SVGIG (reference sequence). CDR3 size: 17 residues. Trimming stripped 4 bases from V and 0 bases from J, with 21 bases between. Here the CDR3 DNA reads TGTGCCTGGATCCGTTCAGACAGTGGGAAAATGAACACTGAAGCTTTCTTT. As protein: CAWIRSDSGKMNTEAFF.

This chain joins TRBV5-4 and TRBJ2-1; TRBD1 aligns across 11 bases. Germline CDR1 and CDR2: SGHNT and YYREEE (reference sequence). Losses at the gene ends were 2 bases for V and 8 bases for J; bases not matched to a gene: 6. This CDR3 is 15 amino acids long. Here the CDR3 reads CASSLGGQGGYEQFF. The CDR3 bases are TGTGCCAGCAGCTTAGGGGGACAGGGGGGCTATGAGCAGTTCTTC.

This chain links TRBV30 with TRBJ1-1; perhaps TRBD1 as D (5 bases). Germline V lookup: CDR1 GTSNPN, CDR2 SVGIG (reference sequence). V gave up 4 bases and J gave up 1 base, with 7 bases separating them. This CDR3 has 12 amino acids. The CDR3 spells CAWTDRNTEAFF. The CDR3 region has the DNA TGTGCCTGGACAGACAGGAACACTGAAGCTTTCTTT.

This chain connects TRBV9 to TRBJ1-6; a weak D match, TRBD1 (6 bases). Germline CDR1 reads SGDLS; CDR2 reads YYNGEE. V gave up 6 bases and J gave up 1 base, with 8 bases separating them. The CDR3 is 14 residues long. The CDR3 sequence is CASNQGSYNSPLHF. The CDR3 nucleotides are TGTGCCAGCAATCAGGGGTCCTATAATTCACCCCTCCACTTT. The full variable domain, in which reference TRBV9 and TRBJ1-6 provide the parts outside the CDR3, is DSGVTQTPKHLITATGQRVTLRCSPRSGDLSVYWYQQSLDQGLQFLIQYYNGEERAKGNILERFSAQQFPDLHSELNLSSLELGDSALYFCASNQGSYNSPLHFGNGTRLTVT.

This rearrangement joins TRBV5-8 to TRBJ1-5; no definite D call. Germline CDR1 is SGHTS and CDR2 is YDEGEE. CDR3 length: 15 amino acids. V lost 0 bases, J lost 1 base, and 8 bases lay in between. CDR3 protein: CASSLGSRSNQPQHF. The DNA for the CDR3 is TGTGCCAGCAGCTTGGGTTCGAGAAGCAATCAGCCCCAGCATTTT.

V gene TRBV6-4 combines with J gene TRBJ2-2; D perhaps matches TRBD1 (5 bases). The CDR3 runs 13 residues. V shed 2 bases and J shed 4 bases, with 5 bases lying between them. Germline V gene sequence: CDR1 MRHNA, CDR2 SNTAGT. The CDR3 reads CASSDRGTGELFF. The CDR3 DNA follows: TGTGCCAGCAGTGACAGGGGCACCGGGGAGCTGTTTTTT.

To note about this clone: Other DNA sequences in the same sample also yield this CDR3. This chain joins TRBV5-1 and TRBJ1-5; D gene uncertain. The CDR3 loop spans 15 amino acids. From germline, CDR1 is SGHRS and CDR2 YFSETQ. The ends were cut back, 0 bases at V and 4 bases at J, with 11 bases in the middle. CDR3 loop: CASSLEGGRNQPQHF. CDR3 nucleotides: TGCGCCAGCAGCTTGGAAGGAGGGAGAAATCAGCCCCAGCATTTT.

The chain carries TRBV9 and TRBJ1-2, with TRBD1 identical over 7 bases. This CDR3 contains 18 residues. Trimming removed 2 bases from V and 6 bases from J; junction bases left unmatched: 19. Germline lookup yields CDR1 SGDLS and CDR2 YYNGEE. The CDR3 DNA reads TGTGCCAGCAGCGTCAGGCCTATCTCAACCGACAGGGCTCATGGCTACACCTTC. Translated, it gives CASSVRPISTDRAHGYTF.

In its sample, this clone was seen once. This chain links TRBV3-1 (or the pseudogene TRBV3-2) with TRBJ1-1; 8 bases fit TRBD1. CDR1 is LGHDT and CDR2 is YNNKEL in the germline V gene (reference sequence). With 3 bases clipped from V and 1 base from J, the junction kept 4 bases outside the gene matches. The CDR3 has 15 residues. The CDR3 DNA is TGTGCCAGCAGCCATTCCAGGGGGCGGAACACTGAAGCTTTCTTT. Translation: CASSHSRGRNTEAFF.

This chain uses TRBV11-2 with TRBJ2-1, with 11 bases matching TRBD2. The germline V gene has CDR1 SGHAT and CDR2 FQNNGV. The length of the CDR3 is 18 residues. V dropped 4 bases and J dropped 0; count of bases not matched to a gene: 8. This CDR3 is CASSSPRLAGSSYNEQFF. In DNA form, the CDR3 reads TGTGCCAGCAGCTCCCCGAGACTAGCGGGGAGCTCCTACAATGAGCAGTTCTTC. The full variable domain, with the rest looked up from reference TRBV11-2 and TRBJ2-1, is EAGVAQSPRYKIIEKRQSVAFWCNPISGHATLYWYQQILGQGPKLLIQFQNNGVVDDSQLPKDRFSAERLKGVDSTLKIQPAKLEDSAVYLCASSSPRLAGSSYNEQFFGPGTRLTVL.

CDR3 in amino acids: CASSLTTGANTGELFF. The DNA of the CDR3 is TGTGCCAGCAGCTTAACAACAGGGGCGAACACCGGGGAGCTGTTTTTT. This chain uses TRBV7-2 with TRBJ2-2; 7 bases match TRBD1. This CDR3 is built from 16 residues. The junction had 3 bases not matched to a gene; V was cut back by 2 bases and J by 0 bases. Germline loops: CDR1 SGHTA, CDR2 FQGNSA.

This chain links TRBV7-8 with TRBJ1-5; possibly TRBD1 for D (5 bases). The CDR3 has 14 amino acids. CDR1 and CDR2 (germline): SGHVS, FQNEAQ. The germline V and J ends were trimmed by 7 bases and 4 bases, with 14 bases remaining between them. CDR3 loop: CASTLTGVNQPQHF. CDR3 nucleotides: TGTGCCAGCACCTTGACGGGGGTAAATCAGCCCCAGCATTTT.

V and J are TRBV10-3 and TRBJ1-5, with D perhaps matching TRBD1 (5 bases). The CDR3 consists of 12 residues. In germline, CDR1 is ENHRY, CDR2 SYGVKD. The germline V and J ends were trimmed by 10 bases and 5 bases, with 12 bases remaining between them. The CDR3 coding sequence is TGTGCCACTAGGGGTTCCGATCAGCCCCAGCATTTT. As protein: CATRGSDQPQHF.

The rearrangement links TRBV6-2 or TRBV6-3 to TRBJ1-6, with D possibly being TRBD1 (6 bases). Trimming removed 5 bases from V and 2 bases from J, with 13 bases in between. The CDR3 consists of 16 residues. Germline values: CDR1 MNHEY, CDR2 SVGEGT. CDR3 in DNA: TGTGCCAGCAGTCAAAGACAGGCAGCCTATAATTCACCCCTCCACTTT. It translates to CASSQRQAAYNSPLHF.

In DNA form, the CDR3 reads TGTGCCAGTAGTCAGATAAACTATGGCTACACCTTC. Translation gives CASSQINYGYTF. The genes are TRBV19 and TRBJ1-2, with unresolved D. V was pared by 5 bases and J by 2 bases, with 6 bases between. Germline loops: CDR1 LNHDA, CDR2 SQIVND (reference sequence). The CDR3 contains 12 residues.